This T cell receptor beta chain was found in a study of Graves' ophthalmopathy and Graves' hyperthyroidism. Overall study findings and caveats: Progression of ophthalmopathy was predicted by the model with 60% to 71% sensitivity and roughly 78% specificity.

This clonotype was counted many times. Its cognate antigen is unknown. Researchers turned away patients with other autoimmune diseases, uncontrolled infections, pregnancy or lactation. Scientists amplified the TCR beta CDR3 regions from RNA transcripts. Amplification began with first-round RT-PCR using HTBI primers, then second-round multiplex PCR was performed. TCRdb fed the multiplex PCR reads into MiXCR, producing one record per CDR3 protein. This table holds more than 1,000,000 distinct CDR3 sequences, roughly two fifths found once. Per the germline V gene, CDR1 is DFQATT and CDR2 is SNEGSKA (reference sequence). The CDR3 covers 16 residues. V lost 2 bases and J 0 bases, leaving 11 bases between the germline ends.

The chain combines TRBV20-1 with TRBJ1-6; D is unclear. The clonotype originates from an adult man with Graves' hyperthyroidism. The source material was peripheral blood or thyroid tissue (not recorded which). The CDR3 protein is CSARTDGSSYNSPLHF. For the CDR3, the DNA is TGCAGTGCTAGAACGGACGGCAGCTCCTATAATTCACCCCTCCACTTT.